The 17 T cell receptor beta chains reported below all come from one sample, sequenced in a study of shared clonotypes between healthy human individuals. The table came from immunoSEQ multiplex PCR; TCRdb's copy has only in-frame clones and leaves some out. Of some 2 million clones in the sample, about 94% were seen once. Naivety among CD8 cells was defined by CD45RO negativity and positive CCR7 selection, thereby excluding terminally differentiated effector memory CD45RA+ cells. The sequenced material came from naive CD8+ T cells sorted from blood. Receptors were obtained from a man between 18 and 29 years old in good health.

CDR3 sequence (DNA): TGCGCCAGCAGCCCCGACCCCCAGTGGCTTGAGGGGGCGGACTTGACACCCCTCCACTTT. This encodes CASSPDPQWLEGADLTPLHF. This chain links TRBV4-1 with TRBJ1-6; 7 bases map to TRBD1. Germline V gene lookup returns CDR1 MGHRA and CDR2 YSYEKL. The CDR3 consists of 20 residues. The V segment lost 4 bases and the J segment 11 bases; nucleotides outside the gene matches: 26.

In DNA form, the CDR3 reads TGTGCCTGGAGTGTAGCTGGGAATGGCTACACCTTC. It encodes CAWSVAGNGYTF. V usage is TRBV30 and J usage is TRBJ1-2; no definite D call. V shed 0 bases and J shed 6 bases, with 8 bases lying between them. The CDR3 runs to 12 residues. Per germline, CDR1 GTSNPN and CDR2 SVGIG (reference sequence).

The sample holds one count of this clone. The chain has TRBV5-1 and TRBJ1-3; D is unresolved. Germline V CDR1 and CDR2: SGHRS, YFSETQ. The V end lost 0 bases, the J end lost 0 bases, and 7 bases lay between the germline ends. The CDR3 covers 15 residues. CDR3 amino acids: CASSLVGNSGNTIYF. The CDR3 DNA is TGCGCCAGCAGCTTGGTAGGAAACTCTGGAAACACCATATATTTT.

The rearrangement joins TRBV6-5 to TRBJ2-3, with D tentatively TRBD2 (5 bases). This CDR3 spans 16 amino acids. V was pared by 2 bases and J by 1 base, with 13 bases between. The germline V gene has CDR1 MNHEY and CDR2 SVGAGI. The CDR3 DNA follows: TGTGCCAGCAGTTACCACCGGGAAGTCGGCACAGATACGCAGTATTTT. Amino acid sequence: CASSYHREVGTDTQYF.

V usage is TRBV7-9 and J usage is TRBJ2-3; possible D gene TRBD1, 6 bases. Trimming took 5 bases from V and 5 from J, leaving 17 bases between them. Germline V gene lookup returns CDR1 SEHNR and CDR2 FQNEAQ (reference sequence). This CDR3 region has 15 residues. The CDR3 DNA reads TGTGCCAGCAGCCCAGGATCGGCAGGGGAAGATACGCAGTATTTT. Translating gives CASSPGSAGEDTQYF.

The V call is TRBV5-1, the J call TRBJ2-2; perhaps D is TRBD1 or TRBD2 (5 bases each). The CDR3 loop spans 15 amino acids. V was cut by 4 bases and J by 0 bases, with 10 bases left in between. Per the germline V gene, CDR1 is SGHRS and CDR2 is YFSETQ. Written as DNA, the CDR3 is TGCGCCAGCAGCGGGGACGGTCCGAACACCGGGGAGCTGTTTTTT. Translation gives CASSGDGPNTGELFF.

The CDR3 DNA is TGTGCCAGCAGCCAAGTCGGGAGCACCGGGGAGCTGTTTTTT. It is translated as CASSQVGSTGELFF. The chain carries TRBV4-2 and TRBJ2-2; D might be TRBD2 (6 bases). Trimming shortened V by 1 base and J by 4 bases, and 7 bases separated the two germline ends. CDR3 size: 14 residues. In germline, CDR1 is LGHNA, CDR2 YNFKEQ.

Remarks on this clone: This sample includes further DNA sequences coding for the same CDR3. V gene TRBV7-9 combines with J gene TRBJ2-7; D uncertain. Trimming took 1 base from V and 2 from J, leaving 6 bases between them. Germline loops: CDR1 SEHNR, CDR2 FQNEAQ (reference sequence). This CDR3 is built from 13 residues. The CDR3: CASSLGRTYEQYF. CDR3 nucleotides: TGTGCCAGCAGCTTAGGACGGACCTACGAGCAGTACTTC. Based on the CDR3 plus reference TRBV7-9 and TRBJ2-7, the full variable domain is DTGVSQNPRHKITKRGQNVTFRCDPISEHNRLYWYRQTLGQGPEFLTYFQNEAQLEKSRLLSDRFSAERPKGSFSTLEIQRTEQGDSAMYLCASSLGRTYEQYFGPGTRLTVT.

The genes are TRBV28 and TRBJ2-7; TRBD2 aligns across 8 bases. This CDR3 is 19 amino acids long. Germline lookup yields CDR1 MDHEN and CDR2 SYDVKM. With V trimmed by 7 bases and J by 4 bases, 24 bases remained unmatched. The CDR3 DNA is TGTGCCAGCACCACCTACGGGGGGATCCAGCGGGGGTTTTTTTACGAGCAGTACTTC. This sequence encodes CASTTYGGIQRGFFYEQYF.

The V gene is TRBV25-1, the J gene TRBJ2-1; 8 nucleotides agree with TRBD2. The CDR3 is made up of 15 amino acids. Germline CDR1 MGHDK, CDR2 SYGVNS. V lost 3 bases and J lost 6; bases outside the gene matches: 7. The CDR3, as DNA: TGTGCCAGCAGTGACTCGGGACTAGTCAGCAATGAGCAGTTCTTC. It yields the protein CASSDSGLVSNEQFF.

The chain couples TRBV6-1 to TRBJ1-5, with D uncertain. Germline lookup yields CDR1 MNHNS and CDR2 SASEGT. This CDR3 contains 14 residues. V lost 4 bases, J lost 5 bases, and 12 bases lay in between. The CDR3 reads CASSVVGMDQPQHF. Here the CDR3 DNA reads TGTGCCAGCAGTGTGGTAGGGATGGATCAGCCCCAGCATTTT.

In regard to this clone: This same CDR3 is encoded by further DNA sequences in the sample. The chain combines TRBV28 with TRBJ2-7, with D possibly TRBD1 on 6 matching bases. The CDR3 spans 14 residues. V gave up 3 bases and J gave up 3 bases, with 12 bases separating them. The V gene's germline CDR1 is MDHEN and CDR2 SYDVKM. The CDR3 sequence: CASSFFQGSYEQYF. The CDR3, as DNA: TGTGCCAGCAGTTTTTTCCAGGGGAGCTACGAGCAGTACTTC.

The chain is built from TRBV28 and TRBJ2-2; 8 bases agree with TRBD1. This CDR3 is built from 14 residues. The V and J ends lost 8 bases and 5 bases, in that order; junction bases with no gene match: 7. Germline CDR1 MDHEN, CDR2 SYDVKM. CDR3 bases: TGTGCCAGCGGAGTACAGGGGGGAACCGGGGAGCTGTTTTTT. This encodes CASGVQGGTGELFF.

Remarks on this clone: This sample also contains other DNA sequences that code for the same CDR3. V is TRBV9 and J is TRBJ1-5; TRBD1 is a possible D gene (6 bases). This CDR3 spans 14 amino acids. CDR1 and CDR2 from the germline V gene are SGDLS and YYNGEE. V was shortened by 0 bases and J by 2 bases, with 6 bases between the two germline ends. The CDR3 DNA follows: TGTGCCAGCAGCGTAGAGGGGGGCAATCAGCCCCAGCATTTT. Translated: CASSVEGGNQPQHF.

The rearrangement links TRBV12-1 to TRBJ2-7; TRBD2 is taken as the D call from the table, unchecked against the DNA. TRBV12-1 is designated a pseudogene. This CDR3 is 14 amino acids long. In nucleotides, the CDR3 is TGTGCCAGCAGCTTTCGAGCGTCGTCTTACGAGCAGTACTTC. It translates to CASSFRASSYEQYF.

This rearrangement joins TRBV13 to TRBJ1-1; unclear D gene. Germline-derived CDR1 and CDR2 are PRHDT and FYEKMQ (reference sequence). Trimming removed 6 bases at V and 2 bases at J, with 10 bases between. The CDR3 runs to 13 residues. CDR3 protein: CASRLTSNTEAFF. CDR3 DNA sequence: TGTGCCAGCAGGCTAACATCAAACACTGAAGCTTTCTTT.

V and J are TRBV27 and TRBJ2-5; TRBD2 matches at 8 bases. V lost 8 bases, J lost 5 bases, and 7 bases stayed unmatched. The germline V gene encodes CDR1 MNHEY and CDR2 SMNVEV (reference sequence). This CDR3 comprises 13 residues. The CDR3 bases are TGTGCCAGCGGACCCAGACTAGCGGAGACCCAGTACTTC. It translates to CASGPRLAETQYF.